This T cell receptor beta chain came from a study of shared clonotypes between healthy human individuals. V lost 5 bases, J lost 5 bases, and 4 bases lay in between. Germline V gene sequence: CDR1 DFQATT, CDR2 SNEGSKA (reference sequence). CDR3 size: 10 residues. TCRdb's copy holds only in-frame clones and misses some; the assay was immunoSEQ multiplex PCR. The top ten hold 0.32% of the sample, which has 400,000 or so clones, roughly 96% seen once. The V and J genes are TRBV20-1 and TRBJ2-1; no clear D gene. Sample: memory CD8+ T cells sorted from blood. Subset in this sample: CD45RO+ cells pooled with CCR7-negative TemRA cells. The TCR was taken from a man aged 25-45 years in good health. The DNA for the CDR3 is TGCAGTGCTTCAAACAATGAGCAGTTCTTC. It encodes CSASNNEQFF.